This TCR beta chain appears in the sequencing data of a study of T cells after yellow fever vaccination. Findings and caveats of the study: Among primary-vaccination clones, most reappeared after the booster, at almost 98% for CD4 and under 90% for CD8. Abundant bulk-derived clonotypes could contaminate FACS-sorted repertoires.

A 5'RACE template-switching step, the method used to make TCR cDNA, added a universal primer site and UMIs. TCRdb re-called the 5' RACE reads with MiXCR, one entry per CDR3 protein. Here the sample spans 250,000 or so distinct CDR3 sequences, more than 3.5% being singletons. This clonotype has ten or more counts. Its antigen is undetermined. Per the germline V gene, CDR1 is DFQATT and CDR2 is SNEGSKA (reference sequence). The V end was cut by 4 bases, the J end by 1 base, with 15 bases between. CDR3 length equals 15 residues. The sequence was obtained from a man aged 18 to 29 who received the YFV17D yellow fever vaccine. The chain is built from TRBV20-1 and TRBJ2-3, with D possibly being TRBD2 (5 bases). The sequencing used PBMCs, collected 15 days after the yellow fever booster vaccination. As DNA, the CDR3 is TGCAGTGCTAATGACTACCTCACTGGCACAGATACGCAGTATTTT. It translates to CSANDYLTGTDTQYF.